This T cell receptor (beta chain) emerged from a study of glioma-infiltrating T cells after dendritic cell vaccination. The CDR3 loop spans 14 amino acids. Trimming stripped 1 base from V and 5 bases from J, with 12 bases between. Germline V gives CDR1 SNHLY, CDR2 FYNNEI. Sequencing was performed with immunoSEQ multiplex PCR; in TCRdb, only in-frame clones are kept and a portion is missing. The sample has some 60,000 clones; 70% to 85% are singletons. Described time point: after dendritic cell vaccination, including at tumor progression/relapse. This TCR was recovered from a human donor with glioblastoma. The V gene is TRBV2, the J gene TRBJ2-7; the D gene is possibly TRBD2 (5 bases). This specimen was blood, taken after dendritic cell vaccination. The CDR3 loop is CASSEVPSGDEQYF. DNA for the CDR3: TGTGCCAGCAGTGAAGTTCCGAGCGGTGACGAGCAGTACTTC.